These 31 T cell receptor beta chains came from one sample sequenced in a study of CD8+ T cells in alopecia areata. Treatment in this sample: oral pan-JAK inhibitor, 5-10 mg twice daily. The sequencing template was cDNA reverse transcribed from extracted RNA. The data were produced by immunoSEQ multiplex PCR, yet TCRdb's version contains in-frame clones alone and is incomplete. The sample lists approximately 120,000 clones, roughly 57% occurring once. Sequenced here: CD4+ T cells sorted from blood, sampled at week 4, from a patient treated with tofacitinib. Source of these receptors: a human donor with alopecia areata.

Here the CDR3 DNA reads TGTGCCAGCAGTTACCGGGGGGGCTGGGAAGTAGAGACCCAGTACTTC. The encoded protein is CASSYRGGWEVETQYF. The chain has TRBV6-6 and TRBJ2-5, with 8 positions matching TRBD2. CDR1 MNHNY and CDR2 SVGAGI come from the germline V gene (reference sequence). There are 16 residues in the CDR3. V lost 2 bases, J lost 4 bases, and 9 bases stayed unmatched.

This chain joins TRBV11-2 and TRBJ2-1; the match to TRBD1 covers 7 bases. J was trimmed by 3 bases and V by 5 bases; bases with no gene match: 7. The CDR3 covers 15 residues. CDR1 is SGHAT, CDR2 FQNNGV, per germline. The CDR3 protein is CASSSTGARYNEQFF. The CDR3 DNA reads as TGTGCCAGCAGCAGTACAGGGGCCCGCTACAATGAGCAGTTCTTC.

The J gene is TRBJ1-5, the V gene TRBV18; D call uncertain. The CDR3 sequence is 12 residues long. V was pared by 0 bases and J by 6 bases, with 3 bases between. Germline V CDR1 and CDR2: KGHSH, LQKENI. As DNA, the CDR3 is TGTGCCAGCTCACCACCGACTCAGCCCCAGCATTTT. This sequence encodes CASSPPTQPQHF.

This clone came up a few times. CDR3 in DNA: TGTGCCAGCAGTGATCGTAATGCAGGGGAGAAACTGTTTTTT. Amino acids: CASSDRNAGEKLFF. The rearrangement uses TRBV25-1 and TRBJ1-4; TRBD1 might be the D (6 bases). The CDR3 extends over 14 amino acids. The V and J ends lost 3 bases and 11 bases respectively, with 16 bases between them. Germline CDR1 is MGHDK and CDR2 is SYGVNS.

This chain's CDR3 is CASSHGSQGTYEQYF. CDR3 sequence (DNA): TGCGCCAGCAGCCACGGTTCACAGGGAACCTACGAGCAGTACTTC. V is TRBV4-3 and J is TRBJ2-7; tentatively, D is TRBD1 (6 bases). V was trimmed by 3 bases and J by 2 bases, leaving 14 bases between them. Looked up from germline, CDR1 is LGHNA and CDR2 is YSLEER. The CDR3 runs to 15 residues.

This clone was counted a few times. The rearrangement links TRBV27 to TRBJ1-1; the match to TRBD1 covers 7 bases. From germline, CDR1 is MNHEY and CDR2 SMNVEV (reference sequence). Unmatched junction bases numbered 7, after V lost 5 bases and J lost 1 base. CDR3 size: 15 residues. The CDR3, as DNA: TGTGCCAGCAGTCCACCGGGACAGCCGAACACTGAAGCTTTCTTT. Its translation: CASSPPGQPNTEAFF.

This clone was counted a few times. The J gene is TRBJ2-1, the V gene TRBV20-1; 7 nucleotides agree with TRBD2. The CDR3 loop spans 11 amino acids. Unmatched junction bases numbered 6, after V lost 6 bases and J lost 10 bases. Germline lookup yields CDR1 DFQATT and CDR2 SNEGSKA (reference sequence). In nucleotides, the CDR3 is TGCAGTGCGCGACTAGCAGTCGAGCAGTTCTTC. Protein: CSARLAVEQFF.

This clone has just a few counts. This chain links TRBV4-1 with TRBJ2-7; 8 bases fit TRBD2. CDR1 and CDR2 from the germline V gene are MGHRA and YSYEKL. The CDR3 is made up of 15 amino acids. The V and J ends lost 1 base and 5 bases, in that order; junction bases with no gene match: 7. Written as DNA, the CDR3 is TGCGCCAGCAGCCAAGGGCGGGGGGATTGGGACGAGCAGTACTTC. Amino acids: CASSQGRGDWDEQYF.

This chain links TRBV4-1 with TRBJ2-1; 8 bases match TRBD2. Trimming cost V 3 bases and J 7 bases; bases outside gene matches: 11. This CDR3 spans 16 amino acids. Germline assignment: CDR1 MGHRA and CDR2 YSYEKL. The CDR3 protein is CASSHQPGGASNEQFF. The CDR3 region has the DNA TGCGCCAGCAGCCATCAACCCGGGGGGGCCAGTAATGAGCAGTTCTTC.

This clone was detected once. The chain links TRBV30 to TRBJ1-1, with D perhaps matching TRBD1 (6 bases). Germline-derived CDR1 and CDR2 are GTSNPN and SVGIG (reference sequence). Trimming removed 2 bases from V and 1 base from J, with 11 bases in between. The CDR3 extends over 14 amino acids. The CDR3 DNA reads as TGTGCCTGGAGTAGGGGGGTAAGGAACACTGAAGCTTTCTTT. Translating gives CAWSRGVRNTEAFF.

The chain uses TRBV29-1 and TRBJ2-5; the D gene is possibly TRBD2 (6 bases). CDR3 length: 13 residues. Germline CDR1 reads SQVTM; CDR2 reads ANQGSEA. With 8 bases removed from V and 3 bases from J, the gap between germline ends came to 16 bases. The CDR3 spells CSSVGGLKETQYF. CDR3 nucleotides: TGCAGCAGTGTGGGGGGATTGAAAGAGACCCAGTACTTC.

The rearrangement links TRBV4-3 to TRBJ2-1, with TRBD2 matching 10 bases. Germline V gene lookup returns CDR1 LGHNA and CDR2 YSLEER. CDR3 length: 16 amino acids. V was pared by 4 bases and J by 6 bases, with 9 bases of the junction left unmatched. CDR3 residues: CASSRDSSGRSNEQFF. In DNA, the CDR3 is TGCGCCAGCAGCCGGGATTCTAGCGGGAGATCCAATGAGCAGTTCTTC.

The chain joins TRBV25-1 to TRBJ2-7; 9 positions agree with TRBD2. Trimming at V came to 2 bases and at J to 2 bases, leaving 10 bases not matched to a gene. CDR1 is MGHDK and CDR2 is SYGVNS in the germline V gene. CDR3 length equals 17 residues. The CDR3: CASSERSVAGGPYEQYF. The CDR3 DNA reads TGTGCCAGCAGTGAACGGAGTGTGGCGGGAGGGCCCTACGAGCAGTACTTC.

The V and J genes are TRBV5-6 and TRBJ2-6; D call uncertain. There are 13 residues in the CDR3. Trimming stripped 1 base from V and 4 bases from J, with 3 bases between. Germline CDR1 reads SGHDT; CDR2 reads YYEEEE. The CDR3 spells CASSLPGANVLTF. CDR3 coding DNA: TGTGCCAGCAGCTTGCCCGGGGCCAACGTCCTGACTTTC.

The chain is built from TRBV5-4 and TRBJ2-7; perhaps TRBD2 as D (5 bases). CDR1 SGHNT and CDR2 YYREEE come from the germline V gene (reference sequence). Trimming shortened V by 0 bases and J by 0 bases, and 10 bases separated the two germline ends. The CDR3 is 15 residues long. The DNA for the CDR3 is TGTGCCAGCAGCTTGGCCCGAGGGAGCTCCTACGAGCAGTACTTC. Protein sequence: CASSLARGSSYEQYF.

The chain uses TRBV9 and TRBJ1-2; 10 bases map to TRBD1. The J segment lost 6 bases and the V segment lost 3 bases, leaving 8 bases of the junction unmatched. This CDR3 spans 15 amino acids. Germline assignment: CDR1 SGDLS and CDR2 YYNGEE. The CDR3 DNA is TGTGCCAGCAGCGGAGCCGGGACAGGGGCTGATGGCTACACCTTC. Protein product: CASSGAGTGADGYTF.

This chain joins TRBV5-4 and TRBJ2-5; a weak D match, TRBD1 (6 bases). CDR1 and CDR2 (germline): SGHNT, YYREEE (reference sequence). V was clipped by 0 bases and J by 5 bases, with 11 bases between them. The CDR3 contains 14 residues. The CDR3 region has the DNA TGTGCCAGCAGCTTGGACAGGGAAGAGGAGACCCAGTACTTC. It is translated as CASSLDREEETQYF.

This clone was recorded a few times. The chain employs TRBV4-1 and TRBJ1-2, with a tentative D call TRBD1 (6 bases). Germline-derived CDR1 and CDR2 are MGHRA and YSYEKL. Deletions cut 0 bases from V and 8 bases from J, with 16 bases between. This CDR3 spans 15 amino acids. The DNA of the CDR3 is TGCGCCAGCAGCCAAGAAGAGGGACAACTTATGGGCTACACCTTC. Its protein product is CASSQEEGQLMGYTF.

The CDR3 region is CASSVEREHYEQYF. The DNA for the CDR3 is TGTGCCAGCAGCGTGGAGCGGGAGCACTACGAGCAGTACTTC. The chain links TRBV2 to TRBJ2-7; TRBD2 agrees at 8 bases. V lost 6 bases to trimming and J lost 3 bases; unmatched junction nucleotides: 7. The CDR3 has 14 residues. Germline CDR1 and CDR2: SNHLY and FYNNEI.

The chain recombines TRBV30 with TRBJ1-2; D not certain. The CDR3 extends over 14 amino acids. Trimming shortened V by 0 bases and J by 5 bases, and 13 bases separated the two germline ends. The germline V gene encodes CDR1 GTSNPN and CDR2 SVGIG (reference sequence). The CDR3 reads CAWSVRPLGYGYTF. The CDR3 DNA follows: TGTGCCTGGAGTGTACGGCCCCTAGGGTATGGCTACACCTTC.

V and J are TRBV6-5 and TRBJ2-3, with 8 bases matching TRBD2. The junction had 2 bases not matched to a gene; V was cut back by 6 bases and J by 0 bases. The germline V gene encodes CDR1 MNHEY and CDR2 SVGAGI. The CDR3 has 14 amino acids. The CDR3: CASRGGRSTDTQYF. The CDR3, as DNA: TGTGCCAGCAGAGGCGGGAGGAGCACAGATACGCAGTATTTT.

V gene TRBV27 combines with J gene TRBJ2-3, with 10 bases fitting TRBD2. V lost 6 bases, J lost 1 base, and 10 bases stayed unmatched. In germline, CDR1 is MNHEY, CDR2 SMNVEV (reference sequence). This CDR3 spans 17 amino acids. CDR3 region: CASRPRTSGGRTDTQYF. The DNA of the CDR3 is TGTGCCAGCAGGCCTAGGACTAGCGGAGGGCGCACAGATACGCAGTATTTT.

The chain carries TRBV5-1 and TRBJ2-7; D gene uncertain. CDR1 and CDR2 from the germline V gene are SGHRS and YFSETQ. V was trimmed by 0 bases and J by 0 bases, leaving 10 bases between them. This CDR3 region has 15 residues. The CDR3 loop reads CASSLASDPSYEQYF. CDR3 nucleotide sequence: TGCGCCAGCAGCTTGGCGTCTGACCCCTCCTACGAGCAGTACTTC. Based on the CDR3 plus reference TRBV5-1 and TRBJ2-7, the full variable domain is KAGVTQTPRYLIKTRGQQVTLSCSPISGHRSVSWYQQTPGQGLQFLFEYFSETQRNKGNFPGRFSGRQFSNSRSEMNVSTLELGDSALYLCASSLASDPSYEQYFGPGTRLTVT.

The rearrangement links TRBV9 to TRBJ1-2; no reliable D call. Per germline, CDR1 SGDLS and CDR2 YYNGEE. With 0 bases removed from V and 4 bases from J, the gap between germline ends came to 13 bases. The CDR3 length is 15 residues. CDR3 sequence reads: CASSVASRPGYGYTF. The CDR3 DNA sequence: TGTGCCAGCAGCGTAGCTAGCAGGCCCGGCTATGGCTACACCTTC.

The CDR3 loop reads CASSLESGELFF. The CDR3 bases are TGTGCCAGCAGCTTAGAATCCGGGGAGCTGTTTTTT. This chain connects TRBV7-9 to TRBJ2-2; D ambiguous. Germline V gives CDR1 SEHNR, CDR2 FQNEAQ (reference sequence). The CDR3 is made up of 12 amino acids. The ends were cut back, 1 base at V and 6 bases at J, with 3 bases in the middle.

The rearrangement joins TRBV15 to TRBJ1-4; D not certain. The CDR3 extends over 12 amino acids. Deletions cut 1 base from V and 8 bases from J, with 5 bases between. Germline loops: CDR1 LNHNV, CDR2 YYDKDF (reference sequence). The CDR3 spells CATSRGNEKLFF. The CDR3 bases are TGTGCCACCAGCAGAGGGAACGAAAAACTGTTTTTT.

The chain recombines TRBV4-1 with TRBJ1-2; D is unresolved. The germline V gene has CDR1 MGHRA and CDR2 YSYEKL. This CDR3 contains 15 residues. V dropped 3 bases and J dropped 1 base, with 12 bases sitting between them. The CDR3 protein is CASSQTPGSNYGYTF. CDR3 DNA sequence: TGCGCCAGCAGCCAGACACCTGGCAGTAACTATGGCTACACCTTC.

The genes are TRBV29-1 and TRBJ1-1; no clear D. There are 12 residues in the CDR3. V dropped 4 bases and J dropped 5 bases, with 11 bases sitting between them. Germline assignment: CDR1 SQVTM and CDR2 ANQGSEA. The DNA of the CDR3 is TGCAGCGTTGGCCAAACGGTTACTGAAGCTTTCTTT. The encoded protein is CSVGQTVTEAFF.

The chain is built from TRBV5-1 and TRBJ1-2, with TRBD1 identical over 7 bases. V trimming: 3 bases; J trimming: 6 bases; junction bases outside the gene matches: 2. Germline values: CDR1 SGHRS, CDR2 YFSETQ. This CDR3 region has 12 residues. CDR3 DNA sequence: TGCGCCAGCAGCTACCAGGGGGATGGCTACACCTTC. This gives the protein CASSYQGDGYTF.

This chain uses TRBV30 with TRBJ2-1; TRBD2 might be the D (5 bases). Looked up from germline, CDR1 is GTSNPN and CDR2 is SVGIG (reference sequence). V lost 4 bases to trimming and J lost 6 bases, with 16 bases between them. The CDR3 has 14 amino acids. CDR3 DNA sequence: TGTGCCTGGACCGAGGGCCTAGCTATCAATGAGCAGTTCTTC. Translated: CAWTEGLAINEQFF.

This clone appeared a single time. The chain has TRBV7-9 and TRBJ2-3; D could derive from TRBD1 or TRBD2 (6 bases each). CDR1 SEHNR and CDR2 FQNEAQ come from the germline V gene (reference sequence). The CDR3 covers 15 residues. Trimming left V 4 bases short and J 5 bases short, with 16 bases between. The chain's CDR3 is CASSSSGARGDTQYF. The CDR3, as DNA: TGTGCCAGCAGCTCGTCGGGGGCGAGGGGAGATACGCAGTATTTT. Full variable domain (outside the CDR3, taken from reference TRBV7-9 and TRBJ2-3): DTGVSQNPRHKITKRGQNVTFRCDPISEHNRLYWYRQTLGQGPEFLTYFQNEAQLEKSRLLSDRFSAERPKGSFSTLEIQRTEQGDSAMYLCASSSSGARGDTQYFGPGTRLTVL.